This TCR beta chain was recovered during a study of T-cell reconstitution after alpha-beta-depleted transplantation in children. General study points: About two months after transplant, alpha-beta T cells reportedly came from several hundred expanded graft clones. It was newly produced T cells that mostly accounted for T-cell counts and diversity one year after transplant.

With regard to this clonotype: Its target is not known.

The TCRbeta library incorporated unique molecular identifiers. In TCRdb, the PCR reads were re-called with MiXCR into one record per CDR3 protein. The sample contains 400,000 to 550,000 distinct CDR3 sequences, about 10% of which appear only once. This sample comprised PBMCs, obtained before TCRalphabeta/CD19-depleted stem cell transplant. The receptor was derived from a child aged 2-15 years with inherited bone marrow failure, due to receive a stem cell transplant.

CDR3 region: CASSQGQGYQETQYF. CDR3 nucleotide sequence: TGCGCCAGCAGCCAAGGGCAGGGGTACCAAGAGACCCAGTACTTC. The J gene is TRBJ2-5, the V gene TRBV4-3; D is possibly TRBD1 (6 bases). This CDR3 comprises 15 residues. V gave up 1 base and J gave up 0 bases, with 9 bases separating them. The V gene's germline CDR1 is LGHNA and CDR2 YSLEER.